Sequencing of this T cell receptor (beta chain) was carried out in a study of cytomegalovirus exposure and HLA in healthy donors. Regarding the study as a whole: There were under 200 TCR beta chains listed as cytomegalovirus-associated. In a later analysis, CMV-associated beta chains were mostly HLA-associated, it appeared. Reports state that TCR beta sequences accurately predicted most subjects' HLA-A and HLA-B alleles. Later on, a genetic analysis was performed. It linked a missense variant in DCLRE1C with V- and J-gene trimming of TCR beta.

The CDR3 runs to 18 residues. Germline CDR1 reads SGHRS; CDR2 reads YFSETQ. The J segment lost 3 bases and the V segment lost 5 bases, leaving 19 bases of the junction unmatched. The study ran its PCR with 60 Vbeta and 13 Jbeta primers. Clones were sequenced by immunoSEQ multiplex PCR, and TCRdb holds only the in-frame ones, with some missing. The table shows some 180,000 clones, with more than 65% occurring only once. To note about this clone: Its antigen is still unknown.

The origin of this receptor is a man aged 35-49 years in good health and CMV-seropositive. The rearrangement joins TRBV5-1 to TRBJ2-5, with 7 bases identical to TRBD1. Specimen: PBMCs. The CDR3 bases are TGCGCCAGCAGTCGCGGAAGGGGGCGCGTTCCCCTCGAAGAGACCCAGTACTTC. Its translation is CASSRGRGRVPLEETQYF.